The present T cell receptor (beta chain) was sequenced within a study of control samples from healthy donors and cancer patients (dated by TCRdb to about 2020). As encoded in the germline V gene, CDR1 is SGHTA while CDR2 is FQGTGA. V is pruned by 5 bases and J by 1 base, leaving 6 bases of the junction without a gene match. Including the terminal cysteine and phenylalanine, the CDR3 comprises 15 residues. Kept here is only the CDR3 DNA, which spans 45 bases and is read in frame from base 1. The method behind the library was the immunoSEQ multiplex PCR assay. TCRdb mirrors the immuneACCESS table, restricted to in-frame sequences. Some clones are absent from its copies; in checked studies, under half trace to an unresolved V gene, and the reason for the others is unknown. In this sample the table shows 150,000 to 200,000 clones, 80% to 95% of which occur a single time. Clones ranked in the top ten supply around 1.6% of the sample.

Comment on this clone: This clone's antigen is unknown. One base away there is no much larger clone; base qualities are not given.

Input material: blood. This TCR was recovered from a man between 18 and 29 years old in good health. The rearranged chain carries TRBV7-3 and TRBJ2-7, with 9 middle bases fitting TRBD1. The CDR3 has the sequence CASSPGTGSSYEQYF. In nucleotide form, the sequence is TGTGCCAGCAGCCCCGGGACAGGGTCGTCCTACGAGCAGTACTTC.